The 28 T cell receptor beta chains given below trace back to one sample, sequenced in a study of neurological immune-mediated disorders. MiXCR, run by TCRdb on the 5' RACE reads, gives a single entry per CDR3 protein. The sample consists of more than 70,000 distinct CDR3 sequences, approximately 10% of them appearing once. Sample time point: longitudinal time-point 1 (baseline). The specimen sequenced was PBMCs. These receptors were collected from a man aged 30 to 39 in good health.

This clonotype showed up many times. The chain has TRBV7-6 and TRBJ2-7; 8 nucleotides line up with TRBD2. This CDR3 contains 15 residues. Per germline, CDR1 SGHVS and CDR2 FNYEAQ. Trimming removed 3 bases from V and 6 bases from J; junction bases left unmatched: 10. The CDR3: CASSFETSGPLEQYF. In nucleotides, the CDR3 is TGTGCCAGCAGCTTTGAAACTAGCGGCCCTCTCGAGCAGTACTTC. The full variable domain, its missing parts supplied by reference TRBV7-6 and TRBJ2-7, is GAGVSQSPRYKVTKRGQDVALRCDPISGHVSLYWYRQALGQGPEFLTYFNYEAQQDKSGLPNDRFSAERPEGSISTLTIQRTEQRDSAMYRCASSFETSGPLEQYFGPGTRLTVT.

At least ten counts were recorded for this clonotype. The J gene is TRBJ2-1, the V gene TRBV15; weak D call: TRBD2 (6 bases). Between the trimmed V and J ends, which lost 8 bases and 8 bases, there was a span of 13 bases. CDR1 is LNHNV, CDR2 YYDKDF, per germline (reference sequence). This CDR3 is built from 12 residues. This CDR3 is CATGGFTYEQFF. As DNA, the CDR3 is TGTGCCACCGGGGGGTTTACATATGAGCAGTTCTTC.

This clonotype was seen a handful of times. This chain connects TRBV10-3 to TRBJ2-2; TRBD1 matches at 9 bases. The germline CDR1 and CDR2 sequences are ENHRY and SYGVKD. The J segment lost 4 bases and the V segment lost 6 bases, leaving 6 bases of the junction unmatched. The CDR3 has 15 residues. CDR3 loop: CAISRGQGRTGELFF. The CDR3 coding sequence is TGTGCCATCAGCCGCGGACAGGGGCGCACCGGGGAGCTGTTTTTT.

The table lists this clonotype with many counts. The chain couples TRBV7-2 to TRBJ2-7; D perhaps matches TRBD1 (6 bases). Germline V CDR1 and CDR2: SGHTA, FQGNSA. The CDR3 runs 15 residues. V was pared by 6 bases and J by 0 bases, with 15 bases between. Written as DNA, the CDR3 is TGTGCCAGCAGTATATCTACAGGGATCTCCTACGAGCAGTACTTC. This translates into CASSISTGISYEQYF.

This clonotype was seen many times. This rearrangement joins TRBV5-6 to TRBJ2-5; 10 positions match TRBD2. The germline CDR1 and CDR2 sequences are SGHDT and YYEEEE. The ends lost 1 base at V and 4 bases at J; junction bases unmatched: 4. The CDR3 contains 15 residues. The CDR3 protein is CASSLLLAGVETQYF. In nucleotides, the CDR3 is TGTGCCAGCAGCTTGCTCCTAGCGGGAGTAGAGACCCAGTACTTC.

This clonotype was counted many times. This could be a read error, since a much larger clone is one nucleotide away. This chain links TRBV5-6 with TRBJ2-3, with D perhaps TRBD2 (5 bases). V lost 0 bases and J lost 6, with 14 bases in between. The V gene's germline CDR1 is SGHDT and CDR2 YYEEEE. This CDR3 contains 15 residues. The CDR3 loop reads CASSLVGGMNDTQYF. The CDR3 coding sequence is TGTGCCAGCAGCTTGGTTGGAGGCATGAATGATACGCAGTATTTT.

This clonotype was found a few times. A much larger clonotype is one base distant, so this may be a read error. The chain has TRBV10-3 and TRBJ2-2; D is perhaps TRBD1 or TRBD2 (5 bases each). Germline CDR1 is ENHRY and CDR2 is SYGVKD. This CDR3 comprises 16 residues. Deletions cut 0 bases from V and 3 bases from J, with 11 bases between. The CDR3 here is CAISESQQGDTGELFF. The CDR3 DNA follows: TGTGCCATCAGTGAGTCGCAGCAGGGAGACACCGGGGAGCTGTTTTTT.

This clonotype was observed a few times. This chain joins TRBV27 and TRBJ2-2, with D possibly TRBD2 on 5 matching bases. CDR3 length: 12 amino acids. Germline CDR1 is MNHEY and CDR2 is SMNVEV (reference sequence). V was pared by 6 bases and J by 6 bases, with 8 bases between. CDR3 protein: CASSQLAGELFF. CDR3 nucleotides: TGTGCCAGCAGCCAACTAGCCGGGGAGCTGTTTTTT.

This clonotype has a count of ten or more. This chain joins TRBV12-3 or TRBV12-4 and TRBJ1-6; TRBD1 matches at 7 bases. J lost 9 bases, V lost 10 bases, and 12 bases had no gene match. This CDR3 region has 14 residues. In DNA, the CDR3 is TGTGCCACCCACCTCGGACAGGAAAGTTCACCCCTCCACTTT. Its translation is CATHLGQESSPLHF.

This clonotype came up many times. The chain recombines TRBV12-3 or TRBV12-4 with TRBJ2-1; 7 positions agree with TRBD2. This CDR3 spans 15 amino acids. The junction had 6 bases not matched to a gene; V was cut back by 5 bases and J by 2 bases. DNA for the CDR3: TGTGCCAGCAGTCCGGGAGGCCTCACCTACAATGAGCAGTTCTTC. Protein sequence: CASSPGGLTYNEQFF.

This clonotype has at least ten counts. The CDR3 DNA sequence: TGTGCCAGCAGTTTAAAGGTCGGACCCTACGAGCAGTACTTC. Amino acids: CASSLKVGPYEQYF. V and J are TRBV27 and TRBJ2-7; D is undetermined. CDR1 and CDR2 (germline): MNHEY, SMNVEV (reference sequence). The CDR3 covers 14 residues. V lost 2 bases and J 2 bases, leaving 10 bases between the germline ends.

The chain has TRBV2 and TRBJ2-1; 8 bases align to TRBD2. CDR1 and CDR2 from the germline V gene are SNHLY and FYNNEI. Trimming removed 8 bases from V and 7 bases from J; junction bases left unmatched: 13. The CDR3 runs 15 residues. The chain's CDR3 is CASVAWLAGNNEQFF. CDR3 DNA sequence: TGTGCCAGCGTGGCTTGGCTAGCGGGCAATAATGAGCAGTTCTTC. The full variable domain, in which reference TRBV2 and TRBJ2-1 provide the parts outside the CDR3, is EPEVTQTPSHQVTQMGQEVILRCVPISNHLYFYWYRQILGQKVEFLVSFYNNEISEKSEIFDDQFSVERPDGSNFTLKIRSTKLEDSAMYFCASVAWLAGNNEQFFGPGTRLTVL.

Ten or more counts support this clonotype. For the CDR3, the DNA is TGCGCCAGCAGATTCCAGGGTATGAACACTGAAGCTTTCTTT. It specifies CASRFQGMNTEAFF. This sequence joins TRBV5-1 and TRBJ1-1; D possibly corresponds to TRBD1 (5 bases). This CDR3 has 14 residues. The V gene lost 5 bases and the J gene lost 0 bases, with 11 bases spanning the gap. Germline CDR1 reads SGHRS; CDR2 reads YFSETQ.

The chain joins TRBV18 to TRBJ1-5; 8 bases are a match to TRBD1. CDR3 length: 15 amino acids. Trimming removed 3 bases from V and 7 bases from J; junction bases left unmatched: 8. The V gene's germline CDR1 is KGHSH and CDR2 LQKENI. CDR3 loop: CASSPDGQGGQPQHF. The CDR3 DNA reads TGTGCCAGCTCACCGGACGGACAGGGTGGCCAGCCCCAGCATTTT.

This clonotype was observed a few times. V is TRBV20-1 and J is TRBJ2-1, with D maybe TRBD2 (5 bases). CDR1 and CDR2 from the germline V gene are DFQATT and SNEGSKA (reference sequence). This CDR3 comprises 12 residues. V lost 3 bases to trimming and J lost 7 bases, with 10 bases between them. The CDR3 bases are TGCAGTGCTAGGGTCGGGAAGAATGAGCAGTTCTTC. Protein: CSARVGKNEQFF.

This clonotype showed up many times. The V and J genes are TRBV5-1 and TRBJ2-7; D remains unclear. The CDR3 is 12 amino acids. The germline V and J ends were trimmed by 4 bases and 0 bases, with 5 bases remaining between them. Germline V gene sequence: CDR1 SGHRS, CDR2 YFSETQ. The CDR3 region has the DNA TGCGCCAGCAGCCTAAGCTCCTACGAGCAGTACTTC. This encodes CASSLSSYEQYF.

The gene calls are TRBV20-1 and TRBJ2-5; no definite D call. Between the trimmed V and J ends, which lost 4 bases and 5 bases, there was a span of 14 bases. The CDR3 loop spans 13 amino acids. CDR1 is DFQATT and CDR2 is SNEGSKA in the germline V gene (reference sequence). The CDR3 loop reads CSAIGHGRETQYF. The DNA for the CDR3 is TGCAGTGCTATTGGGCATGGAAGGGAGACCCAGTACTTC.

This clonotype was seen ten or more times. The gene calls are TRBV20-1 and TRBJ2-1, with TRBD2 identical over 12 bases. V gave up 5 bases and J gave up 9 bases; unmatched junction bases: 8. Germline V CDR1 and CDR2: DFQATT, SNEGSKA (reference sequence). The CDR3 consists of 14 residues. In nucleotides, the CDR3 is TGCAGTGCTCCAGGACTAGCGGGAACTTTTGAGCAGTTCTTC. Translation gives CSAPGLAGTFEQFF.

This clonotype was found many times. CDR3 sequence (DNA): TGTGCCAGCAGTTTAGTCGGGAGCAATCAGCCCCAGCATTTT. The encoded protein is CASSLVGSNQPQHF. The gene calls are TRBV12-3 or TRBV12-4 and TRBJ1-5; D ambiguous. CDR3 length: 14 residues. Trimming took off 1 base at V and 1 base at J, with 5 bases between the two ends.

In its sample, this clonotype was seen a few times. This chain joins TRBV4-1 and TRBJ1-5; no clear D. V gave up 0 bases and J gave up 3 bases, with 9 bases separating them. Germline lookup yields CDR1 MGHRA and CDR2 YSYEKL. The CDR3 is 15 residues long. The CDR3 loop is CASSQDPRPNQPQHF. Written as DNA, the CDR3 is TGCGCCAGCAGCCAAGACCCCAGGCCCAATCAGCCCCAGCATTTT.

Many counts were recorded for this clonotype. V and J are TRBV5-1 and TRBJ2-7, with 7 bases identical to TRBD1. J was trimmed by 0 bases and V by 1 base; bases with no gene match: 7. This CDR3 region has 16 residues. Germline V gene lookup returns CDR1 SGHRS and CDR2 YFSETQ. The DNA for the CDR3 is TGCGCCAGCAGCTTGCCTGGGACAGCCCGCTCCTACGAGCAGTACTTC. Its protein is CASSLPGTARSYEQYF.

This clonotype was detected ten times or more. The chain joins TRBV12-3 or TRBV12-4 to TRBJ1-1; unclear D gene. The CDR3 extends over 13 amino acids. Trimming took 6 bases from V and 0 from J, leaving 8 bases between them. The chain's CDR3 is CASRFEMNTEAFF. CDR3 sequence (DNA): TGTGCCAGCAGATTCGAGATGAACACTGAAGCTTTCTTT.

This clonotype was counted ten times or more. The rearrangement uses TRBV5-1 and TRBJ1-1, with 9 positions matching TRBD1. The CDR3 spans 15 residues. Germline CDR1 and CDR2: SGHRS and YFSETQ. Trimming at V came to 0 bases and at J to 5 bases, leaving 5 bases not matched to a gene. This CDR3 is CASSLESQGATEAFF. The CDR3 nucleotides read TGCGCCAGCAGCTTGGAATCACAGGGGGCGACTGAAGCTTTCTTT.

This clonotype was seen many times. DNA of the CDR3: TGTGCCATCAGTGAGTCGACGGGGGGACGGAGTGTGGAGCAGTACTTC. The encoded protein is CAISESTGGRSVEQYF. The rearrangement uses TRBV10-3 and TRBJ2-7; 7 bases fit TRBD2. Unmatched junction bases numbered 12, after V lost 0 bases and J lost 7 bases. CDR1 is ENHRY and CDR2 is SYGVKD in the germline V gene. This CDR3 is built from 16 residues.

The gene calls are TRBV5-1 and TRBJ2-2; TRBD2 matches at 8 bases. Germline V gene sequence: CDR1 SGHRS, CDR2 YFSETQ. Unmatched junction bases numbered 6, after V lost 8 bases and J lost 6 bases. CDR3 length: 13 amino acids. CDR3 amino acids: CASPGGPSGELFF. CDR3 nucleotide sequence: TGCGCCAGTCCGGGAGGGCCTTCCGGGGAGCTGTTTTTT.

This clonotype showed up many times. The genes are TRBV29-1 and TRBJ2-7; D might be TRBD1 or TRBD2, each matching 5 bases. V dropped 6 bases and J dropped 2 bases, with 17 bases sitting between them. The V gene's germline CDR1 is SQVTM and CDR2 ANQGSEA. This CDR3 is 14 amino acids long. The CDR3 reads CSVGSGTDPYEQYF. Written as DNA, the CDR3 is TGCAGCGTGGGATCCGGGACCGACCCCTACGAGCAGTACTTC.

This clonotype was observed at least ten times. In DNA, the CDR3 is TGTGCCAGCAGCTTACGGGGGGTCAATGAGCAGTTCTTC. Its protein is CASSLRGVNEQFF. V and J are TRBV7-2 and TRBJ2-1; 7 bases agree with TRBD2. The CDR3 length is 13 residues. With 2 bases clipped from V and 6 bases from J, the junction kept 1 base outside the gene matches. Germline V lookup: CDR1 SGHTA, CDR2 FQGNSA. The entire variable domain, with the rest obtained from reference TRBV7-2 and TRBJ2-1, is as follows: GAGVSQSPSNKVTEKGKDVELRCDPISGHTALYWYRQSLGQGLEFLIYFQGNSAPDKSGLPSDRFSAERTGGSVSTLTIQRTQQEDSAVYLCASSLRGVNEQFFGPGTRLTVL.

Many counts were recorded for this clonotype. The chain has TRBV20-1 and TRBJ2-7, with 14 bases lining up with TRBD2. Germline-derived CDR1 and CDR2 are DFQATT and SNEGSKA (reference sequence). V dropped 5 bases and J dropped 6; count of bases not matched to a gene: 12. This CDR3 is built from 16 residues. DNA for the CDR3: TGCAGTGCTCATAACGAACCGACTAGCGGGAGGGTCGAGCAGTACTTC. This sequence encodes CSAHNEPTSGRVEQYF.